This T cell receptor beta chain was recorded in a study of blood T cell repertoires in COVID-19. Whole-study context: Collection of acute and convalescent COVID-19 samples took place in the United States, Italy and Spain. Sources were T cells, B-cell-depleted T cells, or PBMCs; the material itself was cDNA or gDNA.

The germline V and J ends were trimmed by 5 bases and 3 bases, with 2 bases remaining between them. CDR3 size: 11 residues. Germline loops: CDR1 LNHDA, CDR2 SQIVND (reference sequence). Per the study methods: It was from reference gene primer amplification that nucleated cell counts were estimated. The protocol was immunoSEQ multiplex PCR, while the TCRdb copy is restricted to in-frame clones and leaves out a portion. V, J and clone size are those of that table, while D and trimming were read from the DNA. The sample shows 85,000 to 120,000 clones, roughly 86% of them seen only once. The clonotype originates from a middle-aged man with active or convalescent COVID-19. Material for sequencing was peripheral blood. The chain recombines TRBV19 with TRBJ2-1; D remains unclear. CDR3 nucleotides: TGTGCCAGTAGTCACTACAATGAGCAGTTCTTC. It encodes CASSHYNEQFF. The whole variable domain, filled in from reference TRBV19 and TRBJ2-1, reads DGGITQSPKYLFRKEGQNVTLSCEQNLNHDAMYWYRQDPGQGLRLIYYSQIVNDFQKGDIAEGYSVSREKKESFPLTVTSAQKNPTAFYLCASSHYNEQFFGPGTRLTVL.